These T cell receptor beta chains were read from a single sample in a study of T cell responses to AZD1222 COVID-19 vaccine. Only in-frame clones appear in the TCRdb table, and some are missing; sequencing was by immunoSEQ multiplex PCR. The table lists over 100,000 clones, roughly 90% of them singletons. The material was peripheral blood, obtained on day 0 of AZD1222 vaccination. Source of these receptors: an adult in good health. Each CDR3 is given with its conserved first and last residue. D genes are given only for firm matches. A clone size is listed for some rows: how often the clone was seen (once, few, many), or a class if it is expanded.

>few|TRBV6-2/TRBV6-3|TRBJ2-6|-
TGTGCCAGCAGTTACGGGGATACGGCCAACGTCCTGACTTTC
CASSYGDTANVLTF
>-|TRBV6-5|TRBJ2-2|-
TGTGCCAGCAGTCGAAGTTACACCGGGGAGCTGTTTTTT
CASSRSYTGELFF
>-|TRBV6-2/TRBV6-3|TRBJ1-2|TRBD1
TGTGCCAGCAGTAGACCGGGACAGCGAATCTATGGCTACACCTTC
CASSRPGQRIYGYTF
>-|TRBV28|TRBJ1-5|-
TGTGCCAGCAGGGGGCCCAATCAGCCCCAGCATTTT
CASRGPNQPQHF
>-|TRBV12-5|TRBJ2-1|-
TGTGCTAGTTGCCGGGATTCCTACAATGAGCAGTTCTTC
CASCRDSYNEQFF
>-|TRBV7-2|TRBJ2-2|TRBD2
TGTGCCAGCAGCCTGGGACTAGCGACGGACGGGGAGCTGTTTTTT
CASSLGLATDGELFF
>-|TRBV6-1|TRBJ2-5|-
TGTGCCAGCAGTGTAGCAGGGCAGGAGACCCAGTACTTC
CASSVAGQETQYF
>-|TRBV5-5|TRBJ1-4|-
TGTGCCAGCAGCTTGGGTCCAACTAATGAAAAACTGTTTTTT
CASSLGPTNEKLFF
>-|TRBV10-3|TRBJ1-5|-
TGTGCCATCAGTGATGATAACAATCAGCCCCAGCATTTT
CAISDDNNQPQHF
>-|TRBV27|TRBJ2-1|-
TGTGCCAGCAGTTTAAGGCGGGACTCCTACAATGAGCAGTTCTTC
CASSLRRDSYNEQFF
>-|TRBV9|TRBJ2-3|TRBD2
TGTGCCAGCAGCGTGAGCGGGGGGGCAGATACGCAGTATTTT
CASSVSGGADTQYF
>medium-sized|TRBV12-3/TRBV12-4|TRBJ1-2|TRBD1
TGTGCCAGCAGTCCTGGACAGGGAGGCCATTCCACCTTC
CASSPGQGGHSTF
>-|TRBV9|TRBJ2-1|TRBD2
TGTGCCAGCAGCTCCCGACTAGCGGGGGAAAAGGGTGAGCAGTTCTTC
CASSSRLAGEKGEQFF
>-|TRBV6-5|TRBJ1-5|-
TGTGCCAGCAGCATCACTGGGAGGCCTGCTCAGCCCCAGCATTTT
CASSITGRPAQPQHF
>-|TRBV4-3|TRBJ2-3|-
TGCGCCAGCAGCCTCAGACTAGAACGGACAGATACGCAGTATTTT
CASSLRLERTDTQYF
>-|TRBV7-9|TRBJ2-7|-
TGTGCCAGCAACCCGGGACATCGCTACGAGCAGTACTTC
CASNPGHRYEQYF
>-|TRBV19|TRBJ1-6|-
TGTGCCAGTAGTGGGAATTCACCCCTCCACTTT
CASSGNSPLHF
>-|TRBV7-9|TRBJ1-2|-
TGTGCCAGCAGCTTACAAACAGACTATGGCTACACCTTC
CASSLQTDYGYTF
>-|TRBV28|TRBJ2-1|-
TGTGCCAGCAGTCCATGGGGGAGAGGCGGCGACAATGAGCAGTTCTTC
CASSPWGRGGDNEQFF
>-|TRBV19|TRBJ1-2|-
TGTGCCAGTAGTATGCGGGACTATGGCTACACCTTC
CASSMRDYGYTF
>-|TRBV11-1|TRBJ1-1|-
TGTGCCAGCAGTCTTGAAAACACTGAAGCTTTCTTT
CASSLENTEAFF
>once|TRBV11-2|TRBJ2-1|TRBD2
TGTGCCAGCAGCCTACTAGCGGGGAACTACAATGAGCAGTTCTTC
CASSLLAGNYNEQFF
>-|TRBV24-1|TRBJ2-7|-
TGTGCCACCAGTGATGCCGGGACTCCCACCCCCAACGAGCAGTACTTC
CATSDAGTPTPNEQYF
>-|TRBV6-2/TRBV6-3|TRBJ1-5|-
TGTGCCAGCAGCACTATGGGACGTAGCAATCAGCCCCAGCATTTT
CASSTMGRSNQPQHF
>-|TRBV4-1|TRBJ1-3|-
TGCGCCAGCAGCCAAGCTTTCGTCCGGGGGGCCTCTGGAAACACCATATATTTT
CASSQAFVRGASGNTIYF
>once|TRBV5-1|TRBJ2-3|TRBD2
TGCGCCAGCAGCTTGGAGGGCGGGAGGGCCGCAGATACGCAGTATTTT
CASSLEGGRAADTQYF
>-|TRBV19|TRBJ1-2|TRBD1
TGTGCCAGTAGTCCTTGGACAGGAGGATCTGGCTACACCTTC
CASSPWTGGSGYTF
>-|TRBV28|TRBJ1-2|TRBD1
TGTGCCAGCAGCTCCCTTCTAGAACCGGGACAGGGGGCCTATGGCTACACCTTC
CASSSLLEPGQGAYGYTF
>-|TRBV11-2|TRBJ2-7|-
TGTGCCAGCAGCTCCGACATCACCTACGAGCAGTACTTC
CASSSDITYEQYF
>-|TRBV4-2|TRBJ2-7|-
TGTGCCAGCAGCAAGATATCCCCGGGGGAGCTACATTACGAGCAGTACTTC
CASSKISPGELHYEQYF
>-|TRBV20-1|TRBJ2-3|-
TGCAGTGCTAGGGGCACAGATACGCAGTATTTT
CSARGTDTQYF
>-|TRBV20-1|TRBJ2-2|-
TGCAGTGCCAACAGGGCCGGGGAGCTGTTTTTT
CSANRAGELFF
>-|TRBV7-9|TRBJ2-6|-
TGTGCCAGCAGCCCCGCAGGGTCGGGAGGGGCCAACGTCCTGACTTTC
CASSPAGSGGANVLTF
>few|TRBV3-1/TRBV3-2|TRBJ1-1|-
TGTGCCAGCAGCCCAGTCGACCGCATGAACACTGAAGCTTTCTTT
CASSPVDRMNTEAFF
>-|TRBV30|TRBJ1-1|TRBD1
TGTGCCTGGAGTGCAAACAGGGGATTGAACACTGAAGCTTTCTTT
CAWSANRGLNTEAFF
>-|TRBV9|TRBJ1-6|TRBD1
TGTGCCAGCAGCGTAGATCGGCAGGGGGGAACCTATAATTCACCCCTCCACTTT
CASSVDRQGGTYNSPLHF
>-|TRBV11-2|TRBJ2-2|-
TGTGCCAGCAGGTCTCCGGGAGACGGGGAGCTGTTTTTT
CASRSPGDGELFF
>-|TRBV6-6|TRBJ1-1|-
TGTGCCAGCAGCCCCGACCGCACACAGTCCACTGAAGCTTTCTTT
CASSPDRTQSTEAFF
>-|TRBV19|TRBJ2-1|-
TGTGCCAGTACACCCAATATAGGGGATCCGTTCTTC
CASTPNIGDPFF
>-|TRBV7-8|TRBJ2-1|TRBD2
TGTGCCAGCAGCTTTCAGGGACTAGCGGGAGTTTGGGGCAATGAGCAGTTCTTC
CASSFQGLAGVWGNEQFF
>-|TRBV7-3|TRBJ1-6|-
TGTGCCAGCAGCCCCCCCCGGAGTGGAACCTATAATTCACCCCTCCACTTT
CASSPPRSGTYNSPLHF
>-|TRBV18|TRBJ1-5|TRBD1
TGTGCCAGCTCACCGGGACAGGGGTTGTTTCAGCCCCAGCATTTT
CASSPGQGLFQPQHF
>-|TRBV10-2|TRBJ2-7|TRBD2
TGCGCCAGCAGGACTAGCGGAAGCTCCTACGAGCAGTACTTC
CASRTSGSSYEQYF
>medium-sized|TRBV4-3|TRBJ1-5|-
TGCGCCAGCAGCCAAGATTTCGGACAGTCCTATCAGCCCCAGCATTTT
CASSQDFGQSYQPQHF
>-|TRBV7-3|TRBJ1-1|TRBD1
TGTGCCAGCAGCTTACAGGGGGGGCTGAACACTGAAGCTTTCTTT
CASSLQGGLNTEAFF
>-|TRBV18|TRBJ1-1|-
TGTGCCAGCTCACCACCGGTAAGGGTATTAGGCACTGAAGCTTTCTTT
CASSPPVRVLGTEAFF
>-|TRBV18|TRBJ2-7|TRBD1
TGTGCCAGCTCATCGGGACAGGGAGAGCAGTACTTC
CASSSGQGEQYF
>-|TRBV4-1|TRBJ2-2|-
TGCGCCAGCAGCCAAGGGGCGCTGAGGGCTAACACCGGGGAGCTGTTTTTT
CASSQGALRANTGELFF
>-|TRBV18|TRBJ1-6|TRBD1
TGTGCCAGCTCACCAGACAGGGGGCCCGATAATTCACCCCTCCACTTT
CASSPDRGPDNSPLHF
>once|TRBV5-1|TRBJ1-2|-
TGCGCCAGCAGCTTGGTATTGGGGGGTAGCTATGGCTACACCTTC
CASSLVLGGSYGYTF
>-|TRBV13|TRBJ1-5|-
TGTGCCAGCAGCCGGAGGACAGCTGCAGGGCAGCCCCAGCATTTT
CASSRRTAAGQPQHF
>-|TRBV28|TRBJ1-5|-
TGTGCCAGCAGCATTCTCGTAGGGGGAAATCAGCCCCAGCATTTT
CASSILVGGNQPQHF
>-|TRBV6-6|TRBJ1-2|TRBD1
TGTGCCAGCAGTTACCCGGGACAGACTAACTATGGCTACACCTTC
CASSYPGQTNYGYTF